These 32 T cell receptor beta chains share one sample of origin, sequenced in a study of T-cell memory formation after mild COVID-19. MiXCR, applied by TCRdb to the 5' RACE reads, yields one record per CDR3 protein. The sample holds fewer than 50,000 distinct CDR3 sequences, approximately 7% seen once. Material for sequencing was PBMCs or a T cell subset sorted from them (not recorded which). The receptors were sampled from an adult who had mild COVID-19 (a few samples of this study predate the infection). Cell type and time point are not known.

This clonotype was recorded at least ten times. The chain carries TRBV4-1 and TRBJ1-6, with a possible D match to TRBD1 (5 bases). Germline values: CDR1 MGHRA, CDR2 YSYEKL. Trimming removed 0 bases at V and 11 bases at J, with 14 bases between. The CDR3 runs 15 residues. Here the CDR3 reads CASSQDRAGRTPLHF. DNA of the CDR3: TGCGCCAGCAGCCAAGATCGTGCGGGGCGAACACCCCTCCACTTT.

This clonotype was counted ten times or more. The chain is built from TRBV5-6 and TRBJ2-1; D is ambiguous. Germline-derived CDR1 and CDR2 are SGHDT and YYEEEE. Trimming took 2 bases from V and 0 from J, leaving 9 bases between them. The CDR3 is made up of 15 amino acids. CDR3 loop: CASSLALGSYNEQFF. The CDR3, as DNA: TGTGCCAGCAGCTTAGCACTTGGCTCCTACAATGAGCAGTTCTTC.

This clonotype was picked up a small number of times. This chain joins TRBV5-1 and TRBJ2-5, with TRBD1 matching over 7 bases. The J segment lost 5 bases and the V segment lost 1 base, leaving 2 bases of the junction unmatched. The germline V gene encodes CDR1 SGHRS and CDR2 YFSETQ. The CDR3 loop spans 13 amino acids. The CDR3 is CASSLRQGETQYF. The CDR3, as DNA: TGCGCCAGCAGCTTGAGACAGGGTGAGACCCAGTACTTC.

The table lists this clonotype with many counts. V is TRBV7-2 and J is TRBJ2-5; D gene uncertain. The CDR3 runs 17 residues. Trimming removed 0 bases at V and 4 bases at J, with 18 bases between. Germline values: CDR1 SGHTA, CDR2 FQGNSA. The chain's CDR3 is CASSLAHASHRRETQYF. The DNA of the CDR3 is TGTGCCAGCAGCTTAGCGCACGCTAGTCATCGGAGAGAGACCCAGTACTTC.

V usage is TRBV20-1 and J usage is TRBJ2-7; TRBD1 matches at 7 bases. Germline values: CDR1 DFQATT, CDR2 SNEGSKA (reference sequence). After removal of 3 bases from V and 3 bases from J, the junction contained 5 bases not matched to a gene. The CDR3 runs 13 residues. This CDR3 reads CSARTGIRYEQYF. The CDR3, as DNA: TGCAGTGCTAGGACAGGGATCCGCTACGAGCAGTACTTC.

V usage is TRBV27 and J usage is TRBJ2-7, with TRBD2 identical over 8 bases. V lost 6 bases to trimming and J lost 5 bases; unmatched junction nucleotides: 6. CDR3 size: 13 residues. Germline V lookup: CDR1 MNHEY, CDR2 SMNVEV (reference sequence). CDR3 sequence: CASRIGGGHEQYF. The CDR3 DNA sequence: TGTGCCAGCAGGATCGGGGGGGGACACGAGCAGTACTTC.

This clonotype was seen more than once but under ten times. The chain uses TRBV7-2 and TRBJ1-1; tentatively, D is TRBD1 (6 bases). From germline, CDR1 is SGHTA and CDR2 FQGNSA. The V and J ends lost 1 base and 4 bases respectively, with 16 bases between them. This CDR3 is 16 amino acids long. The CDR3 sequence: CASSLGGLRGRTEAFF. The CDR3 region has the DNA TGTGCCAGCAGCTTAGGAGGGCTCAGGGGACGCACTGAAGCTTTCTTT.

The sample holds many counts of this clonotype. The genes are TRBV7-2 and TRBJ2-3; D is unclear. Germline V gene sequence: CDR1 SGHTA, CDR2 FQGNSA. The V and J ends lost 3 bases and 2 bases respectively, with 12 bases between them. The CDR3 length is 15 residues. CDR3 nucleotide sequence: TGTGCCAGCAGCTTTGGGTTCGGAATCACAGATACGCAGTATTTT. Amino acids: CASSFGFGITDTQYF.

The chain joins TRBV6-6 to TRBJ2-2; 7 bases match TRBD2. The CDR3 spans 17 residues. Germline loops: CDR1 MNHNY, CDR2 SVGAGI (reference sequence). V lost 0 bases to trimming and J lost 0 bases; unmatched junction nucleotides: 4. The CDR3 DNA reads TGTGCCAGCAGTTACTCGGGAGGGACTACGAACACCGGGGAGCTGTTTTTT. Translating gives CASSYSGGTTNTGELFF.

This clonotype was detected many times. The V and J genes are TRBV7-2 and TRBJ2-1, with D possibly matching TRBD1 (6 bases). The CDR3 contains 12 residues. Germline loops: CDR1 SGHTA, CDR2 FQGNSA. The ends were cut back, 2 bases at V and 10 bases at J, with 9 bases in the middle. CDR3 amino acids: CASSLLGTEQFF. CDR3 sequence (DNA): TGTGCCAGCAGCTTACTCGGGACAGAGCAGTTCTTC. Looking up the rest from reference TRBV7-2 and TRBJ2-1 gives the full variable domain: GAGVSQSPSNKVTEKGKDVELRCDPISGHTALYWYRQSLGQGLEFLIYFQGNSAPDKSGLPSDRFSAERTGGSVSTLTIQRTQQEDSAVYLCASSLLGTEQFFGPGTRLTVL.

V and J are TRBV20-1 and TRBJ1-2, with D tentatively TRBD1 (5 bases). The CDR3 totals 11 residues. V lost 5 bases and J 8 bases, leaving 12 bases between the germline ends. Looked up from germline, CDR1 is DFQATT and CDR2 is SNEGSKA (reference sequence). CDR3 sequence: CSAEVGAGYTF. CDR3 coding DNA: TGCAGTGCTGAAGTCGGGGCCGGCTACACCTTC.

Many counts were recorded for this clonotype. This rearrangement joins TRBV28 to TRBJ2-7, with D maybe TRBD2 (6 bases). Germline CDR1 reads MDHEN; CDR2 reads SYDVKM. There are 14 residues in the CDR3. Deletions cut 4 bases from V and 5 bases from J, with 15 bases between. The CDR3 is CASSSAPGANEQYF. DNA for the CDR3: TGTGCCAGCAGTTCCGCCCCGGGAGCCAACGAGCAGTACTTC.

The CDR3 nucleotides are TGCAGTGCTAGGTTCCGCGGGAGCACAGATACGCAGTATTTT. Protein: CSARFRGSTDTQYF. J is TRBJ2-3 and V is TRBV20-1; a possible D gene is TRBD2 (5 bases). The CDR3 extends over 14 amino acids. The ends were cut back, 3 bases at V and 0 bases at J, with 10 bases in the middle. The germline CDR1 and CDR2 sequences are DFQATT and SNEGSKA (reference sequence).

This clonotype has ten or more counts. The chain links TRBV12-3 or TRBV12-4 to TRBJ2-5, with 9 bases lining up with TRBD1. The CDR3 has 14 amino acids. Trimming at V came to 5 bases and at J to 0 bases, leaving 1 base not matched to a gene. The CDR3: CASSGTGHQETQYF. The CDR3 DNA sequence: TGTGCCAGCAGTGGGACAGGGCACCAAGAGACCCAGTACTTC.

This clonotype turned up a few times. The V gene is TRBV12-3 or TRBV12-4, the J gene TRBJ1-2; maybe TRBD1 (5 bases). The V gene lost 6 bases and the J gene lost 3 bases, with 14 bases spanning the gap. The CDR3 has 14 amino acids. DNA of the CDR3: TGTGCCAGCAGCACGCAGACAGAGCACTATGGCTACACCTTC. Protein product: CASSTQTEHYGYTF.

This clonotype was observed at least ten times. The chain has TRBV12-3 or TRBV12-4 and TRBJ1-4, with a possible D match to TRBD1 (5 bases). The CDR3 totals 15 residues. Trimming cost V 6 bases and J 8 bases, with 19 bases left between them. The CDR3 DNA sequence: TGTGCCAGCAGCTGGGCCGGGCCTGGGGGAGAAAAACTGTTTTTT. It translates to CASSWAGPGGEKLFF.

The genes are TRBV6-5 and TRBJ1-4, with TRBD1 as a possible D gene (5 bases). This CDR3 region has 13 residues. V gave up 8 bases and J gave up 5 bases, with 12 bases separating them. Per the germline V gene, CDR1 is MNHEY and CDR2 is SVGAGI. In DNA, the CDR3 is TGTGCCAGCTCGAGACAGTTAAATGAAAAACTGTTTTTT. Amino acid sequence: CASSRQLNEKLFF.

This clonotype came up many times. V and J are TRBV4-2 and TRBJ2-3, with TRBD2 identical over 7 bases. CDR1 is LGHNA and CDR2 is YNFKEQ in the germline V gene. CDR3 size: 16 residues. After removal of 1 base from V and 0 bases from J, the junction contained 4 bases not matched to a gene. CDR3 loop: CASSQVHGRSTDTQYF. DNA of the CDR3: TGTGCCAGCAGCCAAGTGCACGGGAGGAGCACAGATACGCAGTATTTT.

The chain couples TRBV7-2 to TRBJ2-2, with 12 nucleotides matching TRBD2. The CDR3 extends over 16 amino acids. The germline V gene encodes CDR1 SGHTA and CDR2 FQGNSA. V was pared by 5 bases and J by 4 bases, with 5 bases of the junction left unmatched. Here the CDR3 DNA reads TGTGCCAGCAGCCCCGGACTAGCGGGGCCCACCGGGGAGCTGTTTTTT. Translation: CASSPGLAGPTGELFF.

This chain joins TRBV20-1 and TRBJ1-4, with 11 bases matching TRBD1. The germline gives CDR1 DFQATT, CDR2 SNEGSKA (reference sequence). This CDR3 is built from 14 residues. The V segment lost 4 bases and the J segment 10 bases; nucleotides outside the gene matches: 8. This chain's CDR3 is CSAIRDRGSRKLFF. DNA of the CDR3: TGCAGTGCTATTCGGGACAGGGGGTCGCGAAAACTGTTTTTT.

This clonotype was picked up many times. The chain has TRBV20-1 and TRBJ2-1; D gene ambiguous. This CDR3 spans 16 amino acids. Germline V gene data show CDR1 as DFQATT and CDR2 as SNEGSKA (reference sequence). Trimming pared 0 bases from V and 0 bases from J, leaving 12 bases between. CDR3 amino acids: CSARDWRSDSYNEQFF. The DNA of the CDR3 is TGCAGTGCTAGAGATTGGCGGTCGGACTCCTACAATGAGCAGTTCTTC.

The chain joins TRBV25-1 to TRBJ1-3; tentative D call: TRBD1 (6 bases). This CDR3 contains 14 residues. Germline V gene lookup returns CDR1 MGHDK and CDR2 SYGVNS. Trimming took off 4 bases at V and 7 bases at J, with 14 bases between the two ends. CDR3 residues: CASSVSGDSNTIYF. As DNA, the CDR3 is TGTGCCAGCAGTGTTTCAGGGGATTCGAACACCATATATTTT.

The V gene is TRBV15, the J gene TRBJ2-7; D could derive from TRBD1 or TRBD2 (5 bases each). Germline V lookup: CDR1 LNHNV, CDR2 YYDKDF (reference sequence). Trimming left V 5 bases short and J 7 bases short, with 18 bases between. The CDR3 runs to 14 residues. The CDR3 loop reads CATSGRDGRREQYF. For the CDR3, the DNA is TGTGCCACCAGCGGCAGGGACGGTCGGAGGGAGCAGTACTTC.

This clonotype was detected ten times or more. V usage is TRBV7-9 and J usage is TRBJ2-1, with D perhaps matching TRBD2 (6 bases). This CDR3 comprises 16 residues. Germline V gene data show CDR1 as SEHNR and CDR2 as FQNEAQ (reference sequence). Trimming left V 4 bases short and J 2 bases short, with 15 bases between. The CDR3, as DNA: TGTGCCAGCAGCTCCTTAGGAGGGACCCCCTACAATGAGCAGTTCTTC. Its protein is CASSSLGGTPYNEQFF.

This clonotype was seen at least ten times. This CDR3 reads CSARKQGNNSPLHF. CDR3 DNA: TGCAGTGCTAGAAAACAGGGGAATAATTCACCCCTCCACTTT. The rearrangement links TRBV20-1 to TRBJ1-6; TRBD1 matches at 7 bases. Germline V gives CDR1 DFQATT, CDR2 SNEGSKA (reference sequence). There are 14 residues in the CDR3. The ends lost 2 bases at V and 5 bases at J; junction bases unmatched: 3.

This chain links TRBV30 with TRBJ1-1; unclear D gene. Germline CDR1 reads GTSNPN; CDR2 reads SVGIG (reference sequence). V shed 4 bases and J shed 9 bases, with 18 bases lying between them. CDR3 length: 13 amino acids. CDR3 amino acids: CAWNALIRAKAFF. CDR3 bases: TGTGCCTGGAACGCCCTCATCCGGGCCAAAGCTTTCTTT.

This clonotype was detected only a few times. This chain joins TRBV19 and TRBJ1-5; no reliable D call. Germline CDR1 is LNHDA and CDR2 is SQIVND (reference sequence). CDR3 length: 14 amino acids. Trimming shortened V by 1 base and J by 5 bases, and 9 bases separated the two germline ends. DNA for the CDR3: TGTGCCAGTAGTATAGGGGATCTGGATCAGCCCCAGCATTTT. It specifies CASSIGDLDQPQHF.

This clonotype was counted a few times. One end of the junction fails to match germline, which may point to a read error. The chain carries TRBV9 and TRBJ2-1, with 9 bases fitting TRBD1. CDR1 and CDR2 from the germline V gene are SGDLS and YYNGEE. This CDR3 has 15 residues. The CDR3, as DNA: TGTGCCAGTAGCGCCTGGACAGGGGAGGGGAATGAGCAGTTCTTC. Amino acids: CASSAWTGEGNEQFF. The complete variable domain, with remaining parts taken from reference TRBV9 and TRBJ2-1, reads DSGVTQTPKHLITATGQRVTLRCSPRSGDLSVYWYQQSLDQGLQFLIQYYNGEERAKGNILERFSAQQFPDLHSELNLSSLELGDSALYFCASSAWTGEGNEQFFGPGTRLTVL.

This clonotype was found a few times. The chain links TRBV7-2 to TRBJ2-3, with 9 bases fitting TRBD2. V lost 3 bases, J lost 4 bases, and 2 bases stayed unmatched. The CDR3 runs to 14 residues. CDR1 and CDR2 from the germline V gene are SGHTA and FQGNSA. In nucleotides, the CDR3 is TGTGCCAGCAGCTTCCAGCGGGGGGCAGATACGCAGTATTTT. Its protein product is CASSFQRGADTQYF.

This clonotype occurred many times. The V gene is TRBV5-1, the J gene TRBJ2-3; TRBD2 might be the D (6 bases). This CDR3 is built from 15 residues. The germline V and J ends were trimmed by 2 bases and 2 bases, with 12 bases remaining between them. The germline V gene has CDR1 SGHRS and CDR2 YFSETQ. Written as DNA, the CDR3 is TGCGCCAGCAGCTTCGGGACTGCCCTCACAGATACGCAGTATTTT. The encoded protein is CASSFGTALTDTQYF.

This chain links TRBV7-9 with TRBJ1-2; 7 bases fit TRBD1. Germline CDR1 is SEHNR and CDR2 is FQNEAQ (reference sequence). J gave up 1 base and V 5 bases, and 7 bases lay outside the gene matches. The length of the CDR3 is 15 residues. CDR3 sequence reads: CASSQGTANNYGYTF. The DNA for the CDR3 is TGTGCCAGCAGCCAAGGGACAGCAAATAACTATGGCTACACCTTC. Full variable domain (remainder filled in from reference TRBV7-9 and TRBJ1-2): DTGVSQNPRHKITKRGQNVTFRCDPISEHNRLYWYRQTLGQGPEFLTYFQNEAQLEKSRLLSDRFSAERPKGSFSTLEIQRTEQGDSAMYLCASSQGTANNYGYTFGSGTRLTVV.

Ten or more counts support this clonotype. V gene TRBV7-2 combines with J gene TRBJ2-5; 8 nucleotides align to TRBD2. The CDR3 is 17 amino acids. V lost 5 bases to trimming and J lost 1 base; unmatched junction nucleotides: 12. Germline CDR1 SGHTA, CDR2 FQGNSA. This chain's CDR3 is CASSRWRGAKIQETQYF. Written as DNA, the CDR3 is TGTGCCAGCAGCCGTTGGCGGGGGGCGAAGATCCAAGAGACCCAGTACTTC.